The next 16 T cell receptor beta chains were all read from a single sample in a study of yellow fever vaccine responses in identical twins. TCRdb used MiXCR to reprocess the RT-PCR reads, holding one entry per CDR3 protein. The table lists around 280 distinct CDR3 sequences, roughly 70% of them singletons, with about a sixth in the top ten. The source was T cells from blood (PBMCs), unsorted or a sorted subset (not recorded which), collected before or after yellow fever vaccination (not recorded which). Receptor source: a woman aged 18-29 years who received the yellow fever vaccine.

This clonotype was found a few times. The chain carries TRBV10-3 and TRBJ1-1; the D is unclear. The CDR3 runs 13 residues. From germline, CDR1 is ENHRY and CDR2 SYGVKD. V was trimmed by 2 bases and J by 0 bases, leaving 4 bases between them. CDR3 residues: CAISEEMNTEAFF. The DNA for the CDR3 is TGTGCCATCAGTGAGGAAATGAACACTGAAGCTTTCTTT.

The sample holds one count of this clonotype. The V gene is TRBV10-3, the J gene TRBJ1-1, with TRBD1 as a possible D gene (6 bases). The V gene's germline CDR1 is ENHRY and CDR2 SYGVKD. The CDR3 is made up of 14 amino acids. Trimming left V 6 bases short and J 0 bases short, with 11 bases between. The CDR3 here is CAISDTGLNTEAFF. The CDR3 DNA reads TGTGCCATCAGCGATACAGGGCTGAACACTGAAGCTTTCTTT.

CDR3 nucleotide sequence: TGTGCCAGCAGACAGCGTCTGGGCTACACCTTC. Translated, it gives CASRQRLGYTF. The V call is TRBV11-3, the J call TRBJ1-2, with no clear D. Between the trimmed V and J ends, which lost 6 bases and 8 bases, there was a span of 10 bases. Germline V gene sequence: CDR1 SGHNT, CDR2 YENEEA. The CDR3 consists of 11 residues.

The chain recombines TRBV5-5 with TRBJ2-5; no reliable D call. This CDR3 spans 14 amino acids. CDR1 is SGHKS, CDR2 YYEKEE, per germline (reference sequence). V lost 1 base and J 5 bases, leaving 12 bases between the germline ends. The CDR3 sequence: CASSLSPGVETQYF. In nucleotides, the CDR3 is TGTGCCAGCAGCTTGTCCCCGGGCGTGGAGACCCAGTACTTC.

The J gene is TRBJ1-1, the V gene TRBV3-1, with 11 bases fitting TRBD1. Germline lookup yields CDR1 LGHDT and CDR2 YNNKEL (reference sequence). The CDR3 has 14 amino acids. V shed 3 bases and J 4 bases; nucleotides not matched to a gene: 1. CDR3 amino acids: CASSHGTGGTEAFF. CDR3 in DNA: TGTGCCAGCAGCCACGGGACAGGGGGCACTGAAGCTTTCTTT. Full variable domain (missing parts from reference TRBV3-1 and TRBJ1-1): DTAVSQTPKYLVTQMGNDKSIKCEQNLGHDTMYWYKQDSKKFLKIMFSYNNKELIINETVPNRFSPKSPDKAHLNLHINSLELGDSAVYFCASSHGTGGTEAFFGQGTRLTVV.

This chain uses TRBV4-1 with TRBJ1-5; TRBD1 agrees at 8 bases. This CDR3 is built from 15 residues. The V gene's germline CDR1 is MGHRA and CDR2 YSYEKL. After removal of 2 bases from V and 1 base from J, the junction contained 1 base not matched to a gene. CDR3 sequence (DNA): TGCGCCAGCAGCCAACGGGACAGGAGCAATCAGCCCCAGCATTTT. Its protein product is CASSQRDRSNQPQHF.

This chain links TRBV6-5 with TRBJ1-1; tentative D call: TRBD1 (5 bases). CDR3 length: 15 residues. Germline values: CDR1 MNHEY, CDR2 SVGAGI. V was pared by 0 bases and J by 4 bases, with 12 bases between. CDR3 sequence (DNA): TGTGCCAGCAGTTACTCGATGGGGGTTGGCACTGAAGCTTTCTTT. Translating gives CASSYSMGVGTEAFF.

The chain recombines TRBV9 with TRBJ1-2; no clear D. V gave up 1 base and J gave up 4 bases, with 8 bases separating them. The CDR3 sequence is 13 residues long. Germline values: CDR1 SGDLS, CDR2 YYNGEE. The CDR3 region is CASSVRAAYGYTF. For the CDR3, the DNA is TGTGCCAGCAGCGTAAGGGCCGCCTATGGCTACACCTTC.

The chain recombines TRBV6-1 with TRBJ2-7, with 10 positions matching TRBD1. This CDR3 has 14 residues. The V and J ends lost 8 bases and 7 bases, in that order; junction bases with no gene match: 11. CDR1 and CDR2 from the germline V gene are MNHNS and SASEGT. This CDR3 is CASASDRGTREQYF. DNA of the CDR3: TGTGCCAGCGCCTCGGACAGGGGGACGAGGGAGCAGTACTTC.

The chain is built from TRBV6-4 and TRBJ1-1; D ambiguous. V lost 5 bases and J 1 base, leaving 11 bases between the germline ends. CDR1 is MRHNA and CDR2 is SNTAGT in the germline V gene. The CDR3 loop spans 14 amino acids. This CDR3 reads CASSHGQPNTEAFF. In DNA form, the CDR3 reads TGTGCCAGCAGTCACGGGCAGCCGAACACTGAAGCTTTCTTT.

This chain links TRBV5-1 with TRBJ1-5; no reliable D call. The CDR3 runs to 15 residues. The germline V gene encodes CDR1 SGHRS and CDR2 YFSETQ. The ends were cut back, 4 bases at V and 2 bases at J, with 13 bases in the middle. CDR3 in DNA: TGCGCCAGCAGCCTGGATGGCGCCCGCAATCAGCCCCAGCATTTT. Protein: CASSLDGARNQPQHF.

The chain employs TRBV2 and TRBJ2-7; 11 nucleotides line up with TRBD2. Germline assignment: CDR1 SNHLY and CDR2 FYNNEI. The J segment lost 2 bases and the V segment lost 5 bases, leaving 2 bases of the junction unmatched. The CDR3 covers 14 residues. The CDR3 spells CASSTSGRPYEQYF. The CDR3 DNA reads as TGTGCCAGCAGTACTAGCGGGAGACCCTACGAGCAGTACTTC.

V gene TRBV27 combines with J gene TRBJ1-6; D gene uncertain. Germline V CDR1 and CDR2: MNHEY, SMNVEV (reference sequence). Trimming cost V 3 bases and J 3 bases, with 3 bases left between them. CDR3 length: 13 amino acids. The CDR3 DNA is TGTGCCAGCAGTTTGGACTATAATTCACCCCTCCACTTT. Amino acids: CASSLDYNSPLHF.

This rearrangement joins TRBV6-5 to TRBJ1-3; unclear D gene. With 2 bases removed from V and 3 bases from J, the gap between germline ends came to 5 bases. Germline V gene sequence: CDR1 MNHEY, CDR2 SVGAGI. The CDR3 extends over 13 amino acids. CDR3: CASSYQRGNTIYF. Here the CDR3 DNA reads TGTGCCAGCAGTTACCAGCGTGGAAACACCATATATTTT.

The chain is built from TRBV20-1 and TRBJ1-2; possibly TRBD1 for D (5 bases). CDR3 size: 12 residues. The V gene's germline CDR1 is DFQATT and CDR2 SNEGSKA (reference sequence). Trimming took 6 bases from V and 0 from J, leaving 8 bases between them. The CDR3 DNA sequence: TGCAGTGCGACAGATCCTAACTATGGCTACACCTTC. Translation: CSATDPNYGYTF.

The chain uses TRBV12-3 or TRBV12-4 and TRBJ2-3; no clear D. Trimming stripped 5 bases from V and 2 bases from J, with 20 bases between. CDR3 length: 17 amino acids. The CDR3 DNA follows: TGTGCCAGCAGTACTGGCCAGGACCTCATCCTCACAGATACGCAGTATTTT. It encodes CASSTGQDLILTDTQYF.